Below, 28 T cell receptor beta chains from the same sample are listed, as sequenced in a study of cytomegalovirus exposure and HLA in healthy donors. Use of 60 Vbeta and 13 Jbeta primers characterized the PCR. TCRdb's table, derived via immunoSEQ multiplex PCR, lists solely in-frame clones and lacks some. The data contain some 130,000 clones, approximately 89% of them singletons. Material for sequencing was PBMCs. The receptor source for this set is a young woman in good health and CMV-seropositive.

The chain links TRBV7-9 to TRBJ2-7; 7 nucleotides align to TRBD2. J lost 2 bases, V lost 4 bases, and 5 bases had no gene match. Germline CDR1 is SEHNR and CDR2 is FQNEAQ (reference sequence). The CDR3 length is 14 residues. In nucleotides, the CDR3 is TGTGCCAGCAGCTCCAGCGGGGTAACCTACGAGCAGTACTTC. Encoded protein: CASSSSGVTYEQYF.

The DNA of the CDR3 is TGTGCCAGCAGAAAGCGGACGGCCTACTATGGCTACACCTTC. Translated: CASRKRTAYYGYTF. This chain connects TRBV11-2 to TRBJ1-2; D remains ambiguous. The CDR3 is 14 amino acids. The V and J ends lost 6 bases and 3 bases respectively, with 14 bases between them. Germline loops: CDR1 SGHAT, CDR2 FQNNGV.

The chain joins TRBV4-1 to TRBJ2-7, with a possible D match to TRBD1 (5 bases). The V end lost 5 bases, the J end lost 2 bases, and 10 bases lay between the germline ends. Germline values: CDR1 MGHRA, CDR2 YSYEKL. The CDR3 runs 13 residues. The CDR3: CASSKTDTYEQYF. CDR3 DNA sequence: TGCGCCAGCAGCAAGACAGATACCTACGAGCAGTACTTC.

The chain joins TRBV28 to TRBJ1-2; D possibly corresponds to TRBD1 (6 bases). The germline V gene has CDR1 MDHEN and CDR2 SYDVKM. Trimming left V 5 bases short and J 8 bases short, with 12 bases between. The CDR3 loop spans 12 amino acids. The CDR3 bases are TGTGCCAGCAGTCTTCCAGGGGAAGGCTACACCTTC. Its protein product is CASSLPGEGYTF.

This clone appeared a few times. The chain uses TRBV7-9 and TRBJ2-7, with 9 positions matching TRBD1. Unmatched junction bases numbered 6, after V lost 3 bases and J lost 6 bases. Per germline, CDR1 SEHNR and CDR2 FQNEAQ (reference sequence). The CDR3 totals 14 residues. This CDR3 is CASSLGTGPSEQYF. Here the CDR3 DNA reads TGTGCCAGCAGCTTGGGGACAGGGCCGAGCGAGCAGTACTTC. The full variable domain, in which reference TRBV7-9 and TRBJ2-7 provide the parts outside the CDR3, is DTGVSQNPRHKITKRGQNVTFRCDPISEHNRLYWYRQTLGQGPEFLTYFQNEAQLEKSRLLSDRFSAERPKGSFSTLEIQRTEQGDSAMYLCASSLGTGPSEQYFGPGTRLTVT.

The sample holds one count of this clone. The rearrangement joins TRBV6-1 to TRBJ1-2, with no clear D. There are 13 residues in the CDR3. V was cut by 2 bases and J by 5 bases, with 9 bases left in between. Germline CDR1 MNHNS, CDR2 SASEGT. The CDR3 bases are TGTGCCAGCAGTGAACAGTCCTTATATGGCTACACCTTC. It translates to CASSEQSLYGYTF.

The rearrangement uses TRBV10-3 and TRBJ1-2; weak D call: TRBD1 (6 bases). The CDR3 loop spans 17 amino acids. Trimming shortened V by 0 bases and J by 6 bases, and 20 bases separated the two germline ends. Germline V gene lookup returns CDR1 ENHRY and CDR2 SYGVKD. The CDR3 protein is CAISESVRGDTGDGYTF. The DNA of the CDR3 is TGTGCCATCAGTGAGTCGGTGCGAGGGGACACCGGCGATGGCTACACCTTC.

The genes are TRBV2 and TRBJ1-5; D perhaps matches TRBD1 (5 bases). This CDR3 comprises 14 residues. The V and J ends lost 1 base and 5 bases respectively, with 9 bases between them. Germline CDR1 and CDR2: SNHLY and FYNNEI. CDR3 DNA sequence: TGTGCCAGCAGTGAAGAGGGGAGGGATCAGCCCCAGCATTTT. The encoded protein is CASSEEGRDQPQHF.

Details on this clone: An end of the junction does not agree with germline; a read error may underlie this. The chain joins TRBV11-1 to TRBJ1-1; no firm D call. Germline V CDR1 and CDR2: SGHAT, FQDESV (reference sequence). The CDR3 is 13 amino acids. The CDR3 loop is CASSLRPQVLQIF. For the CDR3, the DNA is TGTGCCAGCAGCTTACGTCCGCAGGTCCTGCAGATCTTT.

The chain couples TRBV10-3 to TRBJ2-4, with 8 bases lining up with TRBD2. After removal of 11 bases from V and 5 bases from J, the junction contained 11 bases not matched to a gene. CDR3 length: 14 residues. The V gene's germline CDR1 is ENHRY and CDR2 SYGVKD. CDR3 sequence reads: CAASLGGGENIQYF. In DNA, the CDR3 is TGTGCCGCCTCACTCGGGGGGGGAGAAAACATTCAGTACTTC.

The V call is TRBV7-6, the J call TRBJ1-5; TRBD1 aligns across 9 bases. Looked up from germline, CDR1 is SGHVS and CDR2 is FNYEAQ. With V trimmed by 5 bases and J by 0 bases, 5 bases remained unmatched. This CDR3 has 16 amino acids. CDR3 coding DNA: TGTGCCAGCAGCCTCGGGACAGGGAGTAGCAATCAGCCCCAGCATTTT. Translated, it gives CASSLGTGSSNQPQHF. Complete variable domain (other parts from reference TRBV7-6 and TRBJ1-5): GAGVSQSPRYKVTKRGQDVALRCDPISGHVSLYWYRQALGQGPEFLTYFNYEAQQDKSGLPNDRFSAERPEGSISTLTIQRTEQRDSAMYRCASSLGTGSSNQPQHFGDGTRLSIL.

The chain combines TRBV28 with TRBJ1-4, with D possibly matching TRBD1 (6 bases). Germline V gene lookup returns CDR1 MDHEN and CDR2 SYDVKM. CDR3 length: 17 residues. Trimming took off 7 bases at V and 2 bases at J, with 20 bases between the two ends. CDR3 protein: CASNLQGRGGTNEKLFF. The DNA of the CDR3 is TGTGCCAGCAATCTACAGGGACGAGGAGGCACTAATGAAAAACTGTTTTTT.

The rearrangement uses TRBV28 and TRBJ2-7, with D maybe TRBD1 (6 bases). V was cut by 4 bases and J by 3 bases, with 16 bases left in between. CDR1 MDHEN and CDR2 SYDVKM come from the germline V gene. CDR3 length: 15 amino acids. The CDR3 is CASSSYSRGYYEQYF. The CDR3 DNA reads TGTGCCAGCAGTTCCTATAGCAGGGGATACTACGAGCAGTACTTC.

This clone was observed a few times. DNA of the CDR3: TGTGCCAGCAGTCTTAGTAGCGGGAGGGACAATGAGCAGTTCTTC. It yields the protein CASSLSSGRDNEQFF. V gene TRBV6-5 combines with J gene TRBJ2-1, with TRBD2 identical over 11 bases. J lost 5 bases, V lost 5 bases, and 5 bases had no gene match. CDR3 length equals 15 residues. The germline gives CDR1 MNHEY, CDR2 SVGAGI.

The chain joins TRBV6-6 to TRBJ2-2, with a weak D call TRBD2 (5 bases). Germline values: CDR1 MNHNY, CDR2 SVGAGI (reference sequence). Trimming took off 5 bases at V and 1 base at J, with 8 bases between the two ends. CDR3 length equals 14 residues. The CDR3: CASSPDWNTGELFF. The CDR3 bases are TGTGCCAGCAGTCCGGACTGGAACACCGGGGAGCTGTTTTTT.

This chain links TRBV23-1 with TRBJ1-4, with 7 bases that match TRBD1. TRBV23-1 carries the ORF label, with uncertain function. The CDR3 is 19 amino acids. Trimming took 3 bases from V and 5 from J; bases not matched to a gene: 18. The CDR3 region is CASSHLEGQHAGGNEKLFF. DNA of the CDR3: TGCGCCAGCAGTCATTTGGAGGGACAGCACGCCGGTGGAAATGAAAAACTGTTTTTT.

The CDR3 nucleotides are TGTGCCAGCTCACCAAACGGACAGTCCTACGAGCAGTACTTC. Translating gives CASSPNGQSYEQYF. J is TRBJ2-7 and V is TRBV18; tentatively, D is TRBD1 (6 bases). CDR1 is KGHSH and CDR2 is LQKENI in the germline V gene. This CDR3 spans 14 amino acids. With 2 bases removed from V and 1 base from J, the gap between germline ends came to 9 bases.

This clone showed up just a few times. V and J are TRBV2 and TRBJ1-1; TRBD1 agrees at 7 bases. After removal of 4 bases from V and 0 bases from J, the junction contained 5 bases not matched to a gene. The CDR3 has 15 amino acids. Germline V gene data show CDR1 as SNHLY and CDR2 as FYNNEI. CDR3 loop: CASSGDSVMNTEAFF. The CDR3 DNA follows: TGTGCCAGCAGTGGGGACAGCGTGATGAACACTGAAGCTTTCTTT.

The chain uses TRBV28 and TRBJ1-4; a possible D gene is TRBD1 (6 bases). The V end lost 7 bases, the J end lost 7 bases, and 13 bases lay between the germline ends. CDR1 is MDHEN, CDR2 SYDVKM, per germline. This CDR3 is 13 amino acids long. The DNA of the CDR3 is TGTGCCAGCAAGAACTTAGGGGGTGAAAAACTGTTTTTT. It encodes CASKNLGGEKLFF.

The CDR3 DNA reads TGTGCCAGCAGCGTAGAGGGAGCGGTGTGGACTGAAGCTTTCTTT. As protein: CASSVEGAVWTEAFF. V gene TRBV9 combines with J gene TRBJ1-1; D remains unclear. Trimming shortened V by 0 bases and J by 5 bases, and 14 bases separated the two germline ends. The CDR3 has 15 residues. Germline CDR1 and CDR2: SGDLS and YYNGEE.

This chain joins TRBV27 and TRBJ2-1; TRBD2 is a possible D gene (6 bases). Germline CDR1 MNHEY, CDR2 SMNVEV (reference sequence). The CDR3 length is 12 residues. The V end was cut by 8 bases, the J end by 6 bases, with 11 bases between. The CDR3, as DNA: TGTGCCAGCGGCGGGGTCAGCAATGAGCAGTTCTTC. Translation gives CASGGVSNEQFF.

On this clone itself: A junction boundary mismatches the germline segment, possibly from a read error. The CDR3 spells CSSSRGYEQYF. In nucleotides, the CDR3 is TGTTCCAGCAGCAGGGGTTACGAGCAGTACTTC. This sequence joins TRBV7-9 and TRBJ2-7, with a weak D call TRBD1 (6 bases). Germline assignment: CDR1 SEHNR and CDR2 FQNEAQ (reference sequence). The CDR3 is made up of 11 amino acids.

The chain couples TRBV7-8 to TRBJ2-3, with a tentative D call TRBD2 (6 bases). This CDR3 contains 16 residues. V lost 5 bases and J 5 bases, leaving 20 bases between the germline ends. Germline V CDR1 and CDR2: SGHVS, FQNEAQ. The CDR3 protein is CASSRGTATGEDTQYF. In DNA form, the CDR3 reads TGTGCCAGCAGCCGGGGGACTGCCACGGGGGAAGATACGCAGTATTTT. Full variable domain (rest looked up from reference TRBV7-8 and TRBJ2-3): GAGVSQSPRYKVAKRGQDVALRCDPISGHVSLFWYQQALGQGPEFLTYFQNEAQLDKSGLPSDRFFAERPEGSVSTLKIQRTQQEDSAVYLCASSRGTATGEDTQYFGPGTRLTVL.

The rearrangement joins TRBV5-1 to TRBJ1-1; 7 positions match TRBD1. Germline assignment: CDR1 SGHRS and CDR2 YFSETQ. V was pared by 4 bases and J by 1 base, with 7 bases of the junction left unmatched. This CDR3 has 15 residues. CDR3 nucleotide sequence: TGCGCCAGCAGCGGGGACAGTTGGGGGAACACTGAAGCTTTCTTT. This encodes CASSGDSWGNTEAFF.

The J gene is TRBJ2-7, the V gene TRBV6-1; 12 nucleotides line up with TRBD2. CDR3 size: 14 residues. J was trimmed by 5 bases and V by 7 bases; bases with no gene match: 6. From germline, CDR1 is MNHNS and CDR2 SASEGT. CDR3 sequence: CASTLTSGSDEQYF. The DNA of the CDR3 is TGTGCCAGCACCCTGACTAGCGGGAGTGACGAGCAGTACTTC.

The chain couples TRBV2 to TRBJ2-5; 7 bases fit TRBD2. The junction had 8 bases not matched to a gene; V was cut back by 4 bases and J by 3 bases. The CDR3 runs 15 residues. In germline, CDR1 is SNHLY, CDR2 FYNNEI. CDR3: CASSAVGGSEETQYF. CDR3 DNA: TGTGCCAGCAGTGCCGTGGGCGGGAGTGAAGAGACCCAGTACTTC.

V is TRBV30 and J is TRBJ2-1; TRBD2 might be the D (6 bases). The CDR3 extends over 14 amino acids. The V end lost 4 bases, the J end lost 0 bases, and 10 bases lay between the germline ends. CDR1 and CDR2 (germline): GTSNPN, SVGIG (reference sequence). CDR3 residues: CAWKEGGSYNEQFF. CDR3 bases: TGTGCCTGGAAGGAGGGCGGCTCCTACAATGAGCAGTTCTTC. Complete variable domain (other parts from reference TRBV30 and TRBJ2-1): SQTIHQWPATLVQPVGSPLSLECTVEGTSNPNLYWYRQAAGRGLQLLFYSVGIGQISSEVPQNLSASRPQDRQFILSSKKLLLSDSGFYLCAWKEGGSYNEQFFGPGTRLTVL.

The V call is TRBV9, the J call TRBJ2-1; a weak D match, TRBD1 (6 bases). The CDR3 consists of 11 residues. Per the germline V gene, CDR1 is SGDLS and CDR2 is YYNGEE. The ends were cut back, 6 bases at V and 10 bases at J, with 11 bases in the middle. The CDR3 protein is CASTAGAEQFF. The CDR3 DNA sequence: TGTGCCAGCACCGCAGGGGCCGAGCAGTTCTTC.